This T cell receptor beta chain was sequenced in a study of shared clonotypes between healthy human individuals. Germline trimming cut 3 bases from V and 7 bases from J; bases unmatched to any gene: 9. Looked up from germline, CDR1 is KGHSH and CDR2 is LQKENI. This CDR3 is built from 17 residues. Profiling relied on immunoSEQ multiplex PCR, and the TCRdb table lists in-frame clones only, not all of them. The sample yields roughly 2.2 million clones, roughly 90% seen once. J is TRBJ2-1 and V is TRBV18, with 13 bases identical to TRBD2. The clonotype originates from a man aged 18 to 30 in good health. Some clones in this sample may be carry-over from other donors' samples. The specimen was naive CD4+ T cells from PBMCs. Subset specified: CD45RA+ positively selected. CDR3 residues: CASSPIAPGLAGNEQFF. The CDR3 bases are TGTGCCAGCTCACCCATAGCCCCGGGACTAGCGGGAAATGAGCAGTTCTTC.